The T cell receptor (beta chain) under discussion was sequenced for a study of T cell responses to AZD1222 COVID-19 vaccine. Concerning this clone: Its cognate antigen is unknown.

Clones were sequenced by immunoSEQ multiplex PCR, and TCRdb holds only the in-frame ones, with some missing. The sample gives roughly 120,000 clones, 70% to 90% of which show up once; 4.2% is in the top ten. Whole-study results and caveats: In all cases, repertoires were sampled only after the peak T cell response.

The TCR comes from an adult in good health. Sequencing was performed on peripheral blood, taken on day 0 of AZD1222 vaccination.

The CDR3 DNA follows: TGCAGCGTTGTGAAGGTGTCGGATACGCAGTATTTT. Protein: CSVVKVSDTQYF. The V gene is TRBV29-1, the J gene TRBJ2-3; D is ambiguous. The CDR3 contains 12 residues. Trimming left V 4 bases short and J 6 bases short, with 11 bases between. Per germline, CDR1 SQVTM and CDR2 ANQGSEA.